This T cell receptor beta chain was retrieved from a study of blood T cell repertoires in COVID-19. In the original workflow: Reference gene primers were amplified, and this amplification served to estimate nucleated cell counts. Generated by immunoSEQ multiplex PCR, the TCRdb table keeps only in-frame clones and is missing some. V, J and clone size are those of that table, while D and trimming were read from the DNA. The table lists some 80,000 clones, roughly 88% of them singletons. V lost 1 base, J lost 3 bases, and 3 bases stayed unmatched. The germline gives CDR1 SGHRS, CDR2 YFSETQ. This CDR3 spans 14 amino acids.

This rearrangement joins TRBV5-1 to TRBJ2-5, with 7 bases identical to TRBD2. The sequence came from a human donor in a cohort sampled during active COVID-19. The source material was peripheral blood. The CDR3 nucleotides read TGCGCCAGCAGCTTGTCGGCGGGAGAAGAGACCCAGTACTTC. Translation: CASSLSAGEETQYF.